The 27 T cell receptor beta chains in this list originate from one sample, sequenced in a study of CD39 and CD103 CD8 tumor-infiltrating T cells. TCRdb's copy holds only in-frame clones and misses some; the assay was immunoSEQ multiplex PCR. The table has several hundred clones, about three quarters seen once. The material sequenced was CD39- CD103+ CD8+ T cells sorted from the tumor. The subset is: CD103+CD39- single-positive CD45RA- CD8 T cells. The receptors originated from a human donor with head and neck squamous cell carcinoma.

The chain combines TRBV7-2 with TRBJ2-3; D perhaps matches TRBD1 (5 bases). CDR3 length equals 15 residues. Germline CDR1 SGHTA, CDR2 FQGNSA. V lost 5 bases and J lost 3, with 15 bases in between. The CDR3 DNA reads TGTGCCAGCAGCACATTAGGGGTAGGAACAGATACGCAGTATTTT. It encodes CASSTLGVGTDTQYF.

This clone was seen only a few times. The chain is built from TRBV16 and TRBJ1-2, with TRBD1 identical over 8 bases. V lost 2 bases to trimming and J lost 4 bases; unmatched junction nucleotides: 9. The CDR3 contains 16 residues. The V gene's germline CDR1 is KGHSY and CDR2 FQNENV. The CDR3 bases are TGTGCCAGCAGCCAAGACAGGGGCGCAGAGGGCTATGGCTACACCTTC. Translated: CASSQDRGAEGYGYTF.

V usage is TRBV27 and J usage is TRBJ1-1; tentative D call: TRBD1 (6 bases). CDR3 size: 13 residues. V lost 4 bases, J lost 4 bases, and 10 bases lay in between. In germline, CDR1 is MNHEY, CDR2 SMNVEV (reference sequence). DNA of the CDR3: TGTGCCAGCAGTTCAGGGGATCCCACTGAAGCTTTCTTT. Translation gives CASSSGDPTEAFF.

This clone was detected only a few times. J is TRBJ1-1 and V is TRBV11-2; maybe TRBD1 (6 bases). CDR3 size: 14 residues. The V gene lost 4 bases and the J gene lost 0 bases, with 9 bases spanning the gap. Germline CDR1 reads SGHAT; CDR2 reads FQNNGV. As DNA, the CDR3 is TGTGCCAGCAGCTACGGACAGATGAACACTGAAGCTTTCTTT. The encoded protein is CASSYGQMNTEAFF.

This chain links TRBV5-5 with TRBJ2-5; tentatively, D is TRBD1 (6 bases). The J call may be in error: the DNA end matches TRBJ2-7 better. Per the germline V gene, CDR1 is SGHKS and CDR2 is YYEKEE (reference sequence). The CDR3 has 13 residues. The CDR3 loop is CASSLEDSYEQYF. The CDR3 DNA is TGTGCCAGCAGCTTGGAGGACAGCTACGAGCAGTACTTC.

A few counts support this clone. This rearrangement joins TRBV5-1 to TRBJ2-7; possibly TRBD2 for D (5 bases). CDR1 and CDR2 (germline): SGHRS, YFSETQ. There are 15 residues in the CDR3. V dropped 0 bases and J dropped 2 bases, with 12 bases sitting between them. The CDR3 loop reads CASSLEFGDTYEQYF. Here the CDR3 DNA reads TGCGCCAGCAGCTTGGAGTTCGGGGATACCTACGAGCAGTACTTC.

This chain uses TRBV6-1 with TRBJ1-6; a possible D gene is TRBD1 (6 bases). Looked up from germline, CDR1 is MNHNS and CDR2 is SASEGT. V lost 6 bases to trimming and J lost 9 bases, with 24 bases between them. This CDR3 contains 17 residues. The CDR3 DNA follows: TGTGCCAGCAGCGAAATCCCGGGACACCCGGGGGGTTCACCCCTCCACTTT. This gives the protein CASSEIPGHPGGSPLHF.

The V and J genes are TRBV7-2 and TRBJ1-1; a weak D match, TRBD1 (5 bases). V lost 1 base, J lost 4 bases, and 13 bases lay in between. The CDR3 loop spans 15 amino acids. CDR1 and CDR2 from the germline V gene are SGHTA and FQGNSA. For the CDR3, the DNA is TGTGCCAGCAGCTTAGGGGCAGGGTGGAGCACTGAAGCTTTCTTT. Translation: CASSLGAGWSTEAFF.

V is TRBV5-5 and J is TRBJ2-7, with D possibly TRBD1 on 6 matching bases. This CDR3 comprises 13 residues. The V end lost 0 bases, the J end lost 3 bases, and 7 bases lay between the germline ends. Per germline, CDR1 SGHKS and CDR2 YYEKEE (reference sequence). In DNA form, the CDR3 reads TGTGCCAGCAGCTTGGAGGACAGCTACGAGCAGTACTTC. Encoded protein: CASSLEDSYEQYF.

The CDR3 sequence is CASSQELGGGGGELFF. CDR3 nucleotide sequence: TGCGCCAGCAGCCAAGAATTGGGGGGGGGAGGCGGGGAGCTGTTTTTT. The rearrangement joins TRBV4-3 to TRBJ2-2; TRBD2 matches at 7 bases. The CDR3 runs to 16 residues. CDR1 and CDR2 from the germline V gene are LGHNA and YSLEER. The J segment lost 7 bases and the V segment lost 0 bases, leaving 8 bases of the junction unmatched.

This chain joins TRBV6-1 and TRBJ2-4, with 8 bases matching TRBD1. CDR1 is MNHNS, CDR2 SASEGT, per germline. The CDR3 consists of 13 residues. The J segment lost 7 bases and the V segment lost 4 bases, leaving 3 bases of the junction unmatched. Written as DNA, the CDR3 is TGTGCCAGCAGTGGGACAGGGAGGAACATTCAGTACTTC. Translation gives CASSGTGRNIQYF.

The chain combines TRBV7-8 with TRBJ1-5; 8 bases match TRBD1. Unmatched junction bases numbered 9, after V lost 2 bases and J lost 3 bases. The CDR3 has 17 residues. Germline CDR1 reads SGHVS; CDR2 reads FQNEAQ. As DNA, the CDR3 is TGTGCCAGCAGCTTAAGCATGGGGACAGGTAACAATCAGCCCCAGCATTTT. Its translation is CASSLSMGTGNNQPQHF.

The rearrangement links TRBV15 to TRBJ1-2; possible D gene TRBD1, 5 bases. The CDR3 length is 15 residues. CDR1 is LNHNV, CDR2 YYDKDF, per germline (reference sequence). V was trimmed by 1 base and J by 4 bases, leaving 13 bases between them. The CDR3 nucleotides are TGTGCCACCAGCAGAGTCCCTCGGGGGACCTATGGCTACACCTTC. Translating it yields CATSRVPRGTYGYTF. Variable domain in full (rest from reference TRBV15 and TRBJ1-2): DAMVIQNPRYQVTQFGKPVTLSCSQTLNHNVMYWYQQKSSQAPKLLFHYYDKDFNNEADTPDNFQSRRPNTSFCFLDIRSPGLGDTAMYLCATSRVPRGTYGYTFGSGTRLTVV.

The V and J genes are TRBV27 and TRBJ1-1; 7 nucleotides match TRBD1. The CDR3 sequence is 14 residues long. Germline CDR1 MNHEY, CDR2 SMNVEV (reference sequence). V was clipped by 6 bases and J by 0 bases; unmatched bases: 4. The CDR3 loop is CASRDRPLNTEAFF. CDR3 DNA: TGTGCCAGCAGGGACAGGCCCCTGAACACTGAAGCTTTCTTT.

This chain uses TRBV7-2 with TRBJ2-1; 9 positions agree with TRBD2. V trimming: 4 bases; J trimming: 8 bases; junction bases outside the gene matches: 12. There are 16 residues in the CDR3. Germline V CDR1 and CDR2: SGHTA, FQGNSA. CDR3 in DNA: TGTGCCAGCAGCTCTGGGACTAGCCTCACAGGCGATGAGCAGTTCTTC. Translated, it gives CASSSGTSLTGDEQFF. The full variable domain, with the rest looked up from reference TRBV7-2 and TRBJ2-1, is GAGVSQSPSNKVTEKGKDVELRCDPISGHTALYWYRQSLGQGLEFLIYFQGNSAPDKSGLPSDRFSAERTGGSVSTLTIQRTQQEDSAVYLCASSSGTSLTGDEQFFGPGTRLTVL.

This sequence joins TRBV30 and TRBJ2-5, with 7 bases aligning to TRBD1. Trimming removed 0 bases from V and 3 bases from J; junction bases left unmatched: 1. The CDR3 contains 13 residues. CDR1 is GTSNPN and CDR2 is SVGIG in the germline V gene (reference sequence). CDR3 DNA: TGTGCCTGGAGTGTTGACAGGGAAGAGACCCAGTACTTC. Translation: CAWSVDREETQYF.

This clone is large by share. The rearrangement joins TRBV18 to TRBJ2-7, with 8 bases fitting TRBD1. Germline V CDR1 and CDR2: KGHSH, LQKENI. The V segment lost 8 bases and the J segment 5 bases; nucleotides outside the gene matches: 11. This CDR3 spans 14 amino acids. The CDR3 DNA reads TGTGCCAGCAAAACAGGGGGGTCTTTTGACGAGCAGTACTTC. This sequence encodes CASKTGGSFDEQYF.

J is TRBJ2-7 and V is TRBV7-9, with D perhaps matching TRBD1 (5 bases). From germline, CDR1 is SEHNR and CDR2 FQNEAQ (reference sequence). This CDR3 spans 13 amino acids. Trimming removed 10 bases at V and 0 bases at J, with 13 bases between. This CDR3 is CATQHRSSYEQYF. The CDR3 region has the DNA TGTGCCACCCAACACAGGAGCTCCTACGAGCAGTACTTC. Supplemented by reference TRBV7-9 and TRBJ2-7, the full variable domain reads DTGVSQNPRHKITKRGQNVTFRCDPISEHNRLYWYRQTLGQGPEFLTYFQNEAQLEKSRLLSDRFSAERPKGSFSTLEIQRTEQGDSAMYLCATQHRSSYEQYFGPGTRLTVT.

The chain couples TRBV10-2 to TRBJ2-5, with 8 bases matching TRBD1. The CDR3 is 18 amino acids. Germline CDR1 and CDR2: WSHSY and SAAADI. After removal of 3 bases from V and 2 bases from J, the junction contained 14 bases not matched to a gene. For the CDR3, the DNA is TGCGCCAGCAGTGATTGGACAGGGAATGTTACGGTGCAAGAGACCCAGTACTTC. Protein: CASSDWTGNVTVQETQYF.

The rearrangement joins TRBV4-1 to TRBJ2-5; D is undetermined. Looked up from germline, CDR1 is MGHRA and CDR2 is YSYEKL. The CDR3 sequence is 13 residues long. The V gene lost 1 base and the J gene lost 2 bases, with 5 bases spanning the gap. CDR3 nucleotides: TGCGCCAGCAGCCAAGGAGGACAAGAGACCCAGTACTTC. This codes for CASSQGGQETQYF.

The chain uses TRBV7-9 and TRBJ1-1; D gene unclear. The germline CDR1 and CDR2 sequences are SEHNR and FQNEAQ (reference sequence). The CDR3 loop spans 12 amino acids. With 4 bases removed from V and 10 bases from J, the gap between germline ends came to 13 bases. The CDR3 DNA sequence: TGTGCCAGCAGCTCAATCCCGGGTGGAGCTTTCTTT. Protein sequence: CASSSIPGGAFF. The full variable domain, in which reference TRBV7-9 and TRBJ1-1 provide the parts outside the CDR3, is DTGVSQNPRHKITKRGQNVTFRCDPISEHNRLYWYRQTLGQGPEFLTYFQNEAQLEKSRLLSDRFSAERPKGSFSTLEIQRTEQGDSAMYLCASSSIPGGAFFGQGTRLTVV.

The rearrangement uses TRBV9 and TRBJ1-1; weak D call: TRBD1 (5 bases). The germline V gene encodes CDR1 SGDLS and CDR2 YYNGEE. The CDR3 loop spans 15 amino acids. Trimming pared 4 bases from V and 3 bases from J, leaving 16 bases between. The CDR3 sequence is CASSPATGSYTEAFF. The DNA of the CDR3 is TGTGCCAGCAGCCCAGCTACAGGATCCTACACTGAAGCTTTCTTT.

This clone was counted once. The rearrangement joins TRBV19 to TRBJ1-2; no clear D. This CDR3 is built from 18 residues. The germline V and J ends were trimmed by 3 bases and 4 bases, with 24 bases remaining between them. Germline V gene data show CDR1 as LNHDA and CDR2 as SQIVND (reference sequence). DNA of the CDR3: TGTGCCAGTAGTATGGGCTCGGTATACAAGGACTCCTTCTATGGCTACACCTTC. This gives the protein CASSMGSVYKDSFYGYTF.

This clone has a handful of counts. This chain joins TRBV10-2 and TRBJ2-2; possibly TRBD1 for D (5 bases). Germline values: CDR1 WSHSY, CDR2 SAAADI. This CDR3 has 16 residues. V was shortened by 3 bases and J by 0 bases, with 11 bases between the two germline ends. The chain's CDR3 is CASSDGRGANTGELFF. The CDR3 bases are TGCGCCAGCAGTGACGGAAGGGGCGCGAACACCGGGGAGCTGTTTTTT.

The chain recombines TRBV7-7 with TRBJ2-6; tentatively, D is TRBD2 (5 bases). This CDR3 is 18 amino acids long. The ends were cut back, 5 bases at V and 5 bases at J, with 22 bases in the middle. Germline V gene sequence: CDR1 SSHAT, CDR2 FNYEAQ (reference sequence). CDR3 in DNA: TGTGCCAGCAGCAACGGAGGTATGCCACAAAGTCGGGCCAACGTCCTGACTTTC. Translated: CASSNGGMPQSRANVLTF.

The chain employs TRBV2 and TRBJ2-3, with a tentative D call TRBD2 (6 bases). V shed 6 bases and J shed 1 base, with 11 bases lying between them. The CDR3 has 14 residues. Germline values: CDR1 SNHLY, CDR2 FYNNEI. As DNA, the CDR3 is TGTGCCAGCAGAGCCTGGGGGGGCACAGATACGCAGTATTTT. As protein: CASRAWGGTDTQYF.

This chain joins TRBV10-2 and TRBJ2-7; the D gene is possibly TRBD2 (6 bases). Germline CDR1 is WSHSY and CDR2 is SAAADI. Trimming left V 2 bases short and J 2 bases short, with 10 bases between. The CDR3 is 14 amino acids. CDR3 nucleotide sequence: TGCGCCAGCAGTGAGGGGGGGAAACCCTACGAGCAGTACTTC. Translating it yields CASSEGGKPYEQYF.